The 14 T cell receptor beta chains listed next were all sequenced from one sample in a study of blood T cell repertoires in COVID-19. The method was immunoSEQ multiplex PCR; TCRdb's version includes in-frame clones alone and lacks a portion of them. The table lists 250,000 to 350,000 clones, around 90% of them singletons, with around 4.3% in the top ten. The material sequenced was PBMCs or T cells enriched from blood (not recorded which). All receptors derive from a woman under 30 with acute COVID-19.

The chain has TRBV19 and TRBJ2-7; D gene ambiguous. CDR1 LNHDA and CDR2 SQIVND come from the germline V gene (reference sequence). V was cut by 5 bases and J by 0 bases, with 14 bases left in between. This CDR3 region has 15 residues. The CDR3 region has the DNA TGTGCCAGTAGTTCCAGCGCGTTGGACTCCTACGAGCAGTACTTC. Translation: CASSSSALDSYEQYF.

V gene TRBV28 combines with J gene TRBJ1-2; 7 nucleotides agree with TRBD1. The CDR3 extends over 15 amino acids. Germline CDR1 reads MDHEN; CDR2 reads SYDVKM. J was trimmed by 10 bases and V by 5 bases; bases with no gene match: 16. CDR3 DNA sequence: TGTGCCAGCAGTAACCCGGCGACGGGACAGAGGGCCTACACCTTC. Encoded protein: CASSNPATGQRAYTF.

The CDR3 nucleotides are TGTGCCAGCAGCCAAGAATGGCCGGAGGGGCTCACCGGGGAGCTGTTTTTT. Its translation is CASSQEWPEGLTGELFF. V usage is TRBV14 and J usage is TRBJ2-2; D possibly corresponds to TRBD2 (6 bases). This CDR3 is 17 amino acids long. Germline V gene sequence: CDR1 SGHDN, CDR2 FVKESK. The germline V and J ends were trimmed by 0 bases and 4 bases, with 15 bases remaining between them.

This rearrangement joins TRBV14 to TRBJ2-1; D is possibly TRBD1 (6 bases). This CDR3 region has 15 residues. The germline CDR1 and CDR2 sequences are SGHDN and FVKESK. With 4 bases removed from V and 4 bases from J, the gap between germline ends came to 14 bases. In DNA form, the CDR3 reads TGTGCCAGCAGCCCCTTGGGGGCGGTGTACAATGAGCAGTTCTTC. Protein product: CASSPLGAVYNEQFF.

The chain recombines TRBV28 with TRBJ1-2; D possibly corresponds to TRBD1 (5 bases). CDR1 and CDR2 from the germline V gene are MDHEN and SYDVKM. V lost 11 bases and J lost 3, with 10 bases in between. The CDR3 has 11 residues. The DNA for the CDR3 is TGTGCCTCCGGGGGTCACTATGGCTACACCTTC. This gives the protein CASGGHYGYTF.

The rearrangement links TRBV5-8 to TRBJ2-1; tentatively, D is TRBD2 (6 bases). The CDR3 is made up of 13 amino acids. V dropped 0 bases and J dropped 6 bases, with 7 bases sitting between them. Germline V gives CDR1 SGHTS, CDR2 YDEGEE. CDR3 nucleotide sequence: TGTGCCAGCAGCTTGGTGCGGGGCAATGAGCAGTTCTTC. Translation gives CASSLVRGNEQFF.

The chain is built from TRBV28 and TRBJ2-1; TRBD1 agrees at 9 bases. V shed 6 bases and J 6 bases; nucleotides not matched to a gene: 9. CDR3 length: 15 residues. Germline V gives CDR1 MDHEN, CDR2 SYDVKM. CDR3 residues: CASRSYRGRGNEQFF. The CDR3, as DNA: TGTGCCAGCAGATCCTACAGGGGGCGTGGCAATGAGCAGTTCTTC.

This clone was detected only once. J is TRBJ2-1 and V is TRBV19, with D perhaps TRBD2 (6 bases). Trimming pared 6 bases from V and 5 bases from J, leaving 14 bases between. Germline assignment: CDR1 LNHDA and CDR2 SQIVND (reference sequence). CDR3 length equals 14 residues. CDR3: CASRTGSGDNEQFF. CDR3 bases: TGTGCCAGTAGAACAGGTAGCGGTGACAATGAGCAGTTCTTC.

In its sample, this clone was seen once. This rearrangement joins TRBV7-9 to TRBJ2-5, with 9 bases lining up with TRBD2. The germline CDR1 and CDR2 sequences are SEHNR and FQNEAQ (reference sequence). Trimming cost V 5 bases and J 1 base; bases outside gene matches: 8. The CDR3 consists of 16 residues. CDR3 bases: TGTGCCAGCAGCCCGCAGGGACTAGCTCTCCAAGAGACCCAGTACTTC. Translation gives CASSPQGLALQETQYF.

This chain uses TRBV5-4 with TRBJ1-6, with TRBD1 matching over 7 bases. The germline V gene encodes CDR1 SGHNT and CDR2 YYREEE (reference sequence). The CDR3 sequence is 16 residues long. V was pared by 4 bases and J by 7 bases, with 11 bases of the junction left unmatched. CDR3 residues: CASSIFGRDSNSPLHF. In DNA form, the CDR3 reads TGTGCCAGCAGCATATTTGGCCGGGACAGCAATTCACCCCTCCACTTT.

The CDR3 here is CASSSPWRSSRDEQYF. DNA for the CDR3: TGTGCCAGCAGCTCCCCTTGGCGTAGCTCTCGGGACGAGCAGTACTTC. The gene calls are TRBV7-2 and TRBJ2-7; D is ambiguous. From germline, CDR1 is SGHTA and CDR2 FQGNSA. V was clipped by 4 bases and J by 5 bases, with 21 bases between them. This CDR3 is 16 amino acids long.

CDR3 sequence reads: CASSIPGTEAYGYTF. CDR3 in DNA: TGTGCCAGTTCTATCCCTGGGACAGAAGCCTATGGCTACACCTTC. The V call is TRBV19, the J call TRBJ1-2, with 7 bases lining up with TRBD1. J lost 4 bases, V lost 8 bases, and 13 bases had no gene match. Germline V gene lookup returns CDR1 LNHDA and CDR2 SQIVND (reference sequence). This CDR3 comprises 15 residues.

The chain uses TRBV15 and TRBJ2-3; perhaps TRBD2 as D (5 bases). V shed 0 bases and J shed 2 bases, with 12 bases lying between them. The CDR3 covers 16 residues. Germline V gene data show CDR1 as LNHNV and CDR2 as YYDKDF (reference sequence). The CDR3 DNA sequence: TGTGCCACCAGCAGAGATAAGGACTTTAACACAGATACGCAGTATTTT. This sequence encodes CATSRDKDFNTDTQYF.

CDR3 in DNA: TGCGCCAGCAGCTCACAGGGGGCGAGGAACTATGGCTACACCTTC. Its protein is CASSSQGARNYGYTF. The chain is built from TRBV5-1 and TRBJ1-2, with TRBD1 matching 9 bases. Per germline, CDR1 SGHRS and CDR2 YFSETQ. V was pared by 3 bases and J by 2 bases, with 5 bases of the junction left unmatched. The CDR3 runs to 15 residues.